Each of the 18 T cell receptor beta chains below was sequenced from the same sample in a study of patients and donors after allogeneic stem cell transplantation (dated by TCRdb to the early 2020s). The library came from RT-PCR. The data were produced on a NextSeq 550. In-frame beta chains were kept once TCRdb had trimmed the public reads at Q25 with fastp and called clones with MiXCR. Rows are unified per CDR3 protein, each entry keeping the most common DNA and genes. A total of fewer than 250,000 distinct CDR3 sequences appear in this sample, roughly an eighth of them only once. Approximately 10% of the sample is held by the ten biggest clonotypes. The sample consisted of blood, either unsorted or a sorted T cell fraction (not recorded which). Receptors were obtained from a human donor who was either an allogeneic HSCT recipient or a stem cell or donor lymphocyte infusion donor (not recorded which). It is not recorded whose cells these are; they may come from a transplant donor.

This clonotype has at least ten counts. V usage is TRBV7-9 and J usage is TRBJ1-2; 7 bases are a match to TRBD1. CDR3 size: 14 residues. Trimming at V came to 6 bases and at J to 2 bases, leaving 6 bases not matched to a gene. Germline lookup yields CDR1 SEHNR and CDR2 FQNEAQ (reference sequence). The CDR3 sequence: CASSRNRGNYGYTF. The CDR3, as DNA: TGTGCCAGCAGTCGAAACAGGGGAAACTATGGCTACACCTTC.

This clonotype was detected ten times or more. The chain recombines TRBV29-1 with TRBJ1-4; D uncertain. V was cut by 7 bases and J by 7 bases, with 19 bases left in between. Germline V gene lookup returns CDR1 SQVTM and CDR2 ANQGSEA. This CDR3 comprises 14 residues. The CDR3 loop is CSALEDGSGEKLFF. For the CDR3, the DNA is TGCAGCGCCCTCGAGGACGGGAGTGGTGAAAAACTGTTTTTT.

The chain is built from TRBV12-3 or TRBV12-4 and TRBJ1-2; the D gene is possibly TRBD1 (5 bases). V lost 7 bases and J 7 bases, leaving 13 bases between the germline ends. The CDR3 runs to 12 residues. CDR3 nucleotides: TGTGCCAGCACCACAGGAATCGGTGGCTACACCTTC. Protein: CASTTGIGGYTF.

This clonotype has at least ten counts. The chain has TRBV3-1 and TRBJ1-3; D not certain. Germline CDR1 is LGHDT and CDR2 is YNNKEL (reference sequence). Trimming took 2 bases from V and 0 from J, leaving 20 bases between them. This CDR3 comprises 19 residues. CDR3 coding DNA: TGTGCCAGCAGCCAATTCCCGGGCATTAGCAGCGCCTCTGGAAACACCATATATTTT. Its protein is CASSQFPGISSASGNTIYF.

This clonotype has more than one count but fewer than ten. The V call is TRBV6-1, the J call TRBJ1-5; D is perhaps TRBD1 (6 bases). Germline V gene data show CDR1 as MNHNS and CDR2 as SASEGT. The CDR3 spans 16 residues. The V gene lost 3 bases and the J gene lost 3 bases, with 15 bases spanning the gap. The CDR3, as DNA: TGTGCCAGCAGTGACTTTTCCAGGGGATACAATCAGCCCCAGCATTTT. It yields the protein CASSDFSRGYNQPQHF.

This clonotype was counted a few times. The chain links TRBV19 to TRBJ2-7, with TRBD2 matching 13 bases. CDR3 length equals 15 residues. V was pared by 4 bases and J by 3 bases, with 3 bases of the junction left unmatched. Germline V gene sequence: CDR1 LNHDA, CDR2 SQIVND (reference sequence). The CDR3 loop is CASSTGLAGNYEQYF. CDR3 in DNA: TGTGCCAGTAGTACGGGACTAGCGGGAAACTACGAGCAGTACTTC.

The chain couples TRBV4-3 to TRBJ2-2, with a tentative D call TRBD1 (6 bases). Between the trimmed V and J ends, which lost 0 bases and 1 base, there was a span of 18 bases. CDR1 LGHNA and CDR2 YSLEER come from the germline V gene. The CDR3 length is 19 residues. This chain's CDR3 is CASSQEFKSQGLNTGELFF. For the CDR3, the DNA is TGCGCCAGCAGCCAAGAGTTTAAGTCCCAGGGGCTGAACACCGGGGAGCTGTTTTTT.

The chain joins TRBV6-4 to TRBJ2-1, with D possibly called TRBD1 or TRBD2 (5 bases each). This CDR3 is built from 16 residues. V lost 3 bases to trimming and J lost 8 bases, with 20 bases between them. The germline V gene encodes CDR1 MRHNA and CDR2 SNTAGT. This CDR3 is CASSEAGQGGSDEQFF. The DNA of the CDR3 is TGTGCCAGCAGTGAGGCCGGGCAGGGCGGGTCGGATGAGCAGTTCTTC.

The rearrangement links TRBV29-1 to TRBJ1-1; 7 bases fit TRBD1. Unmatched junction bases numbered 3, after V lost 0 bases and J lost 2 bases. Germline values: CDR1 SQVTM, CDR2 ANQGSEA. This CDR3 comprises 14 residues. CDR3 loop: CSVEEDRANTEAFF. DNA of the CDR3: TGCAGCGTTGAAGAAGACAGGGCAAACACTGAAGCTTTCTTT.

This clonotype was recorded many times. The chain joins TRBV28 to TRBJ2-1; 9 bases fit TRBD2. V was pared by 8 bases and J by 4 bases, with 12 bases of the junction left unmatched. The CDR3 extends over 16 amino acids. Germline V CDR1 and CDR2: MDHEN, SYDVKM. The CDR3 DNA follows: TGTGCCAGCGGTCCTAGCGGGACCAGAATATACAATGAGCAGTTCTTC. This sequence encodes CASGPSGTRIYNEQFF.

The sample holds a few counts of this clonotype. The J gene is TRBJ2-5, the V gene TRBV20-1, with 7 bases identical to TRBD2. CDR1 is DFQATT, CDR2 SNEGSKA, per germline (reference sequence). The J segment lost 2 bases and the V segment lost 1 base, leaving 7 bases of the junction unmatched. The CDR3 consists of 15 residues. The CDR3 sequence: CSARALAAWQETQYF. The CDR3, as DNA: TGCAGTGCTAGAGCTCTAGCGGCATGGCAAGAGACCCAGTACTTC.

The V call is TRBV6-2 or TRBV6-3, the J call TRBJ2-6; no clear D. Germline lookup yields CDR1 MNHEY and CDR2 SVGEGT. Trimming removed 6 bases from V and 0 bases from J, with 12 bases in between. This CDR3 spans 16 amino acids. CDR3 sequence reads: CASSPSGHSGANVLTF. The CDR3 nucleotides read TGTGCCAGCAGCCCGTCAGGCCACTCTGGGGCCAACGTCCTGACTTTC.

The V gene is TRBV30, the J gene TRBJ1-2; D is unclear. The CDR3 is 14 residues long. CDR1 and CDR2 from the germline V gene are GTSNPN and SVGIG (reference sequence). V lost 1 base, J lost 1 base, and 10 bases lay in between. CDR3 sequence (DNA): TGTGCCTGGAGTGGTGACGGACGTAACTATGGCTACACCTTC. Encoded protein: CAWSGDGRNYGYTF.

The V gene is TRBV7-2, the J gene TRBJ2-5; 9 nucleotides agree with TRBD2. This CDR3 region has 13 residues. The V gene end was trimmed by 4 bases and the J gene end by 5 bases; junction bases not matched to a gene: 2. Germline V gene data show CDR1 as SGHTA and CDR2 as FQGNSA. The CDR3 here is CASSSSGVETQYF. DNA of the CDR3: TGTGCCAGCAGCTCTAGCGGGGTCGAGACCCAGTACTTC. Based on the CDR3 plus reference TRBV7-2 and TRBJ2-5, the full variable domain is GAGVSQSPSNKVTEKGKDVELRCDPISGHTALYWYRQSLGQGLEFLIYFQGNSAPDKSGLPSDRFSAERTGGSVSTLTIQRTQQEDSAVYLCASSSSGVETQYFGPGTRLLVL.

This clonotype has more than one count but fewer than ten. The J gene is TRBJ1-1, the V gene TRBV7-9; 10 positions match TRBD1. The J segment lost 4 bases and the V segment lost 6 bases, leaving 5 bases of the junction unmatched. In germline, CDR1 is SEHNR, CDR2 FQNEAQ (reference sequence). The CDR3 covers 14 residues. CDR3 in amino acids: CASRRQGASTEAFF. Written as DNA, the CDR3 is TGTGCCAGCAGAAGACAGGGGGCTAGCACTGAAGCTTTCTTT.

This clonotype was observed at least ten times. This chain uses TRBV2 with TRBJ2-5; possibly TRBD2 for D (5 bases). The CDR3 has 15 amino acids. Germline lookup yields CDR1 SNHLY and CDR2 FYNNEI. V was trimmed by 6 bases and J by 5 bases, leaving 19 bases between them. In DNA form, the CDR3 reads TGTGCCAGCAGCCTCTTACAAGGGAGAGGGGAGACCCAGTACTTC. Translated: CASSLLQGRGETQYF.

This clonotype was detected ten times or more. The rearrangement uses TRBV12-3 or TRBV12-4 and TRBJ1-5, with a tentative D call TRBD1 (5 bases). The CDR3 has 15 residues. Trimming took off 2 bases at V and 3 bases at J, with 11 bases between the two ends. DNA of the CDR3: TGTGCCAGCAGTTTAACCAGGGCCCTCAATCAGCCCCAGCATTTT. This codes for CASSLTRALNQPQHF.

This clonotype was counted many times. This sequence joins TRBV4-1 and TRBJ2-3; no definite D call. This CDR3 is built from 13 residues. Germline V gives CDR1 MGHRA, CDR2 YSYEKL. Trimming left V 1 base short and J 5 bases short, with 7 bases between. CDR3 in amino acids: CASSQGPRDTQYF. Here the CDR3 DNA reads TGCGCCAGCAGCCAAGGGCCACGAGATACGCAGTATTTT.